This T cell receptor (beta chain) was identified in a study of patients and donors after allogeneic stem cell transplantation. CDR3 length: 14 residues. The trim removed 7 bases at V and 7 bases at J, leaving 8 bases unmatched. Germline CDR1 is MNHEY and CDR2 is SMNVEV (reference sequence). A few counts support this clonotype. TCRdb re-derived calls from the RT-PCR reads in MiXCR, one entry per CDR3 protein. The profile shows approximately 200,000 distinct CDR3 sequences, 14% of them singletons. The sequence was collected from a human donor who was either an allogeneic HSCT recipient or a stem cell or donor lymphocyte infusion donor (not recorded which). It is not recorded whose cells these are; they may come from a transplant donor. The sample taken for sequencing was blood, either unsorted or a sorted T cell fraction (not recorded which). The chain uses TRBV27 and TRBJ1-1; the match to TRBD1 covers 11 bases. This CDR3 reads CASKGTGGAGEAFF. In DNA form, the CDR3 reads TGTGCCAGCAAAGGGACAGGGGGGGCAGGTGAAGCTTTCTTT.